This T cell receptor (beta chain) was profiled in a study of blood T cell repertoires in COVID-19. The overall study: T cells, B-cell-depleted T cells, or PBMCs provided the cDNA or gDNA that served as material.

Trimming left V 3 bases short and J 5 bases short, with 13 bases between. The CDR3 is 15 residues long. Germline assignment: CDR1 LNHNV and CDR2 YYDKDF (reference sequence). The authors' processing: Amplification of reference gene primers was used by the study to estimate nucleated cell counts. Repertoires were generated with immunoSEQ multiplex PCR, while TCRdb's copy carries only in-frame clones and drops some. That table furnishes V, J and clone size, whereas the DNA furnished D and trimming. The sample yields 150,000 to 170,000 clones, around 84% seen once. The chain uses TRBV15 and TRBJ2-2, with a tentative D call TRBD1 (5 bases). The sequenced sample was peripheral blood. The clonotype was recovered from a woman aged 55-75 years with COVID-19, enrolled during active disease. In DNA form, the CDR3 reads TGTGCCACCAGCAGGAACCCGCCAGGGACCGGGGAGCTGTTTTTT. Its protein is CATSRNPPGTGELFF.